These T cell receptor beta chains were read from a single sample in a study of T cell changes during pregnancy in multiple sclerosis. Data came from immunoSEQ multiplex PCR; TCRdb stores just in-frame clones and leaves some out. The profile shows tens of thousands of clones, 85% to 90% of them singletons. The input for sequencing was peripheral blood, taken in the first trimester of pregnancy. The source is a female donor in good health, enrolled as a control in a pregnancy study. The CDR3 runs from the conserved cysteine through the conserved F or W. The order of the fields is J gene, D gene, clone size, V gene, CDR3 DNA, CDR3 protein. The D gene is left open where the match is weak. The size entry is marked missing in some rows and otherwise reads once, few, many or a size class.

TRBJ1-6	NA	NA	TRBV28	TGTGCCATCTCAGGCAGATCCGTCCACTTT	CAISGRSVHF
TRBJ1-2	TRBD1	NA	TRBV6-5	TGTGCCAGCAGTTACACAGGGACAGGGAACTATGGCTACACCTTC	CASSYTGTGNYGYTF
TRBJ2-7	TRBD1	NA	TRBV30	TGTGCCTGGAGTCGGGACAGGGCGTCCTACGAGCAGTACTTC	CAWSRDRASYEQYF
TRBJ1-2	TRBD1	NA	TRBV5-4	TGTGCCAGCAGGTTTTGGTTCTTACCAGGGGGATCGAGGGACTACTATGGCTACACCTTC	CASRFWFLPGGSRDYYGYTF
TRBJ2-7	TRBD2	NA	TRBV5-4	TGTGCCAGCAGCGCCGGACTAGCGGGAGGGGGTCTCGGGGACGAGCAGTACTTC	CASSAGLAGGGLGDEQYF
TRBJ2-1	NA	NA	TRBV11-2	TGTGCCAGCAGCCCCGCGGCGGCCCCTTCCTACAATGAGCAGTTCTTC	CASSPAAAPSYNEQFF
TRBJ1-1	TRBD1	NA	TRBV6-5	TGTGCCAGCAGTTACGCAACAGGGGGCGGTTTGGCTGAAGCTTTCTTT	CASSYATGGGLAEAFF
TRBJ1-1	NA	NA	TRBV7-9	TGTGCCGGCAGCTTAGGCGGAGGGGAAGCTTTCTTT	CAGSLGGGEAFF
TRBJ2-1	NA	NA	TRBV15	TGTGCCACCAGCAGAGATCCCCCAGGCCAGTTAGATGAGCAGTTCTTC	CATSRDPPGQLDEQFF
TRBJ1-2	TRBD1	NA	TRBV10-3	TGTGCCATCAGTGAGGACAGGGAAGGGGATGGCTACACCTTC	CAISEDREGDGYTF
TRBJ2-3	TRBD1	NA	TRBV5-1	TGCGCCAGCAGCCAGGGACAGGGAAGCACAGATACGCAGTATTTT	CASSQGQGSTDTQYF
TRBJ2-3	NA	NA	TRBV5-1	TGCGCCAGCAGCTTGGCCCCGGGGAATACGCAGTATTTT	CASSLAPGNTQYF
TRBJ2-7	NA	NA	TRBV2	TGTGCCAGCAGCCAAGGGGGTGAGGTGTACGAGCAGTACTTC	CASSQGGEVYEQYF
TRBJ2-1	NA	NA	TRBV11-2	TGTGCCAGCAGCTTTTCGACTAGGCACAATGAGCAGTTCTTC	CASSFSTRHNEQFF
TRBJ1-1	NA	NA	TRBV4-2	TGTGCCAGCAGCCAGATGGGGGACATGAACACTGAAGCTTTCTTT	CASSQMGDMNTEAFF
TRBJ2-3	NA	NA	TRBV7-9	TGTGCCAGCAGCCCCCGGCCGGGTTTGACAGATACGCAGTATTTT	CASSPRPGLTDTQYF
TRBJ1-4	NA	once	TRBV5-4	TGTGCCAGCAGCTTGGCGGGGGAACGCGAAAAACTGTTTTTT	CASSLAGEREKLFF
TRBJ2-3	TRBD2	NA	TRBV7-3	TGTGCCAGCAGCTTAAACCCTTCTAGCGGGGGGGGGACCTTGCACACAGATACGCAGTATTTT	CASSLNPSSGGGTLHTDTQYF
TRBJ2-1	NA	NA	TRBV27	TGTGCCAGCAGTTTGCGGGGCGAGGCCTACAATGAGCAGTTCTTC	CASSLRGEAYNEQFF
TRBJ1-5	NA	NA	TRBV9	TGTGCCAGCAGCGCCAGGGCGGACCAGCCCCAGCATTTT	CASSARADQPQHF
TRBJ1-2	NA	NA	TRBV5-4	TGTGCCAGCAGCTTGGTTCGGGGTAACTATGGCTACACCTTC	CASSLVRGNYGYTF
TRBJ2-3	NA	NA	TRBV9	TGTGCCAGCAGCAGGCGATCCGGGACAGATACGCAGTATTTT	CASSRRSGTDTQYF
TRBJ1-3	TRBD1	NA	TRBV13	TGTGCCAGCAGCTTATTGGGACAGGGGGCCGGAAACACCATATATTTT	CASSLLGQGAGNTIYF
TRBJ2-5	TRBD2	NA	TRBV9	TGTGCCAGCAGCGTAGTTGGCGGGGGGTACGAGACCCAGTACTTC	CASSVVGGGYETQYF
TRBJ2-7	NA	few	TRBV7-8	TGTGCCAGCAGCTTAGAGCAGGGTTGGTACGAGCAGTACTTC	CASSLEQGWYEQYF
TRBJ2-7	TRBD2	once	TRBV28	TGTGCCAGCAGTTCCATTATAGCGGGAGGGTACTCCTACGAGCAGTACTTC	CASSSIIAGGYSYEQYF
TRBJ1-1	NA	NA	TRBV6-6	TGTGCCAGCAGTTACTCGATTAGGAGGAACACTGAAGCTTTCTTT	CASSYSIRRNTEAFF
TRBJ1-5	NA	few	TRBV2	TGTGCCAGCAGGGACAACAATCAGCCCCAGCATTTT	CASRDNNQPQHF
TRBJ1-2	NA	NA	TRBV28	TGTGCCAGCAGTTGGCCAGGGGACTATGGCTACACCTTC	CASSWPGDYGYTF
TRBJ2-7	TRBD2	NA	TRBV4-2	TGTGCCAGCAGCCAATCACCAGCGGGAGGTGCCTACGAGCAGTACTTC	CASSQSPAGGAYEQYF
TRBJ1-1	NA	NA	TRBV28	TGTGCCAGCAGTTTCAAGGCAGGACTCCCGAACACTGAAGCTTTCTTT	CASSFKAGLPNTEAFF
TRBJ1-1	TRBD1	NA	TRBV10-2	TGCGCCAGCAGTACAGGGGGGAGCACTGAAGCTTTCTTT	CASSTGGSTEAFF
TRBJ2-1	TRBD1	NA	TRBV2	TGTGCCAGCAGTGAACAGGGGGACGCTTCCTACAATGAGCAGTTCTTC	CASSEQGDASYNEQFF
TRBJ2-2	NA	NA	TRBV1	TGCACCAGCAGCCAAGATCCAGGGACTAGCGGGAGGGCCGCAACCGGGGAGCTGTTTTTT	CTSSQDPGTSGRAATGELFF
TRBJ2-5	TRBD1	NA	TRBV7-9	TGTGCCAGCAGCTTAGCTAGGACAGGGGGAAATGAGACCCAGTACTTC	CASSLARTGGNETQYF
TRBJ2-1	NA	NA	TRBV9	TGTGCCAGCAGCGTAGCGGACTTGTCAGGCAATGAGCAGTTCTTC	CASSVADLSGNEQFF
TRBJ2-7	NA	NA	TRBV25-1	TGTGCCAGCAGTGAATCCCCCCTCTCCTACGAGCAGTACTTC	CASSESPLSYEQYF
TRBJ2-1	TRBD2	NA	TRBV4-3	TGCGCCAGCAGCCCCGAGACTAGCGGTGGATACAATGAGCAGTTCTTC	CASSPETSGGYNEQFF
TRBJ1-1	NA	once	TRBV6-1	TGTGCCAGCAGTGACAGGGCCGAAGCTTTCTTT	CASSDRAEAFF
TRBJ1-4	NA	NA	TRBV28	TGTGCCAGCAGTTCAGGACAGGAAAAACTGTTTTTT	CASSSGQEKLFF
TRBJ2-7	NA	NA	TRBV6-5	TGTGCCAGCAGTTACTCCCTGGTCAGCGGCGCCTACGAGCAGTACTTC	CASSYSLVSGAYEQYF
TRBJ2-1	TRBD2	NA	TRBV5-5	TGTGCCAGCAGCTTAGGTGGGACTAGCGGGGGTGGGGGTGAGCAGTTCTTC	CASSLGGTSGGGGEQFF
TRBJ2-1	TRBD1	NA	TRBV7-2	TGTGCCAGCAGCCCACCGGGACAGGGGCCCTACAATGAGCAGTTCTTC	CASSPPGQGPYNEQFF
TRBJ2-1	TRBD2	NA	TRBV6-4	TGTGCCAGCAGTGACGCGGGGGGCCCCTACAATGAGCAGTTCTTC	CASSDAGGPYNEQFF
TRBJ2-3	NA	NA	TRBV4-2	TGTGCCAGCAGCCAAGCTGCGGAGGCCACAGATACGCAGTATTTT	CASSQAAEATDTQYF
TRBJ1-3	NA	NA	TRBV27	TGTGCCAGCAGTTTTCAGGGCCGGGGGGGAGACACCATATATTTT	CASSFQGRGGDTIYF
TRBJ1-5	NA	NA	TRBV6-1	TGTGCCAGCAGTGCGCGGGCGTGGGGAATCGATCAGCCCCAGCATTTT	CASSARAWGIDQPQHF
TRBJ1-5	NA	few	TRBV6-1	TGTGCCAGCACGTCTGAGGGGGATCAGCCCCAGCATTTT	CASTSEGDQPQHF
TRBJ2-1	TRBD2	NA	TRBV11-2	TGTGCCAGCAGCCTTGGGCGGGGGGAGCAGTTCTTC	CASSLGRGEQFF
TRBJ2-5	NA	NA	TRBV7-6	TGTGCCAGCAGCTTCGGCGGGTTCCAAGAGACCCAGTACTTC	CASSFGGFQETQYF